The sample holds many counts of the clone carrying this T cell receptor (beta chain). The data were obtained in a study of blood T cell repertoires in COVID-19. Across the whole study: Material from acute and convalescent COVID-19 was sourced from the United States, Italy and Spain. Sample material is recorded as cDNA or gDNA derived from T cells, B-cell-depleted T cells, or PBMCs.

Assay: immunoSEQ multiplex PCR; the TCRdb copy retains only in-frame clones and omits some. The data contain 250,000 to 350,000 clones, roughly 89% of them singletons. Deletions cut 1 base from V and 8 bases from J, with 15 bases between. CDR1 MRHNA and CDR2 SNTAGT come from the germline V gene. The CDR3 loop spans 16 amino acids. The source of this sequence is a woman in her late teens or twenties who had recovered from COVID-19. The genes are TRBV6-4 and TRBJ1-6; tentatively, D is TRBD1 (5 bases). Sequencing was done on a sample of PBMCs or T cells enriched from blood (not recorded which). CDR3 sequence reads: CASSDLQDFPDSPLHF. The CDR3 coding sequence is TGTGCCAGCAGTGACTTACAGGATTTCCCAGATTCACCCCTCCACTTT.